Listed below are T cell receptor beta chains from one sample, sequenced in a study of cytomegalovirus exposure and HLA in healthy donors. Some clones are missing from TCRdb's copy, which holds only in-frame ones; the method was immunoSEQ multiplex PCR. Among 150,000 to 200,000 clones listed, around two thirds were seen once. Material: PBMCs. Source of these receptors: a man under 40 in good health and CMV-seropositive. The CDR3 runs from the conserved cysteine through the conserved F or W. D genes are given only for firm matches. Rows may omit the clone size; those that give it use once, few, many or a size class.

J | D | V | size | DNA | CDR3
TRBJ2-3 | NA | TRBV7-9 | few | TGTGCCAGCAGCTTCTTAAGAGGGAGGACAGATACGCAGTATTTT | CASSFLRGRTDTQYF
TRBJ2-2 | NA | TRBV11-2 | NA | TGTGCCAGCAGCTTAGTTACTAACACCGGGGAGCTGTTTTTT | CASSLVTNTGELFF
TRBJ2-2 | TRBD2 | TRBV6-4 | NA | TGTGCCAGCAGTGCTTTACGGGCGGGAGACACCGGGGAGCTGTTTTTT | CASSALRAGDTGELFF
TRBJ2-7 | TRBD2 | TRBV7-6 | NA | TGTGCCAGCAGCTTGACTAGCGGGTACAACGAGCAGTACTTC | CASSLTSGYNEQYF
TRBJ2-7 | TRBD1 | TRBV19 | NA | TGTGCCAGTAGTCCGGGACAGTCCTACGAGCAGTACTTC | CASSPGQSYEQYF
TRBJ1-5 | NA | TRBV7-9 | NA | TGTGCCAGCAGCCACGGGGGACAGCCCCAGCATTTT | CASSHGGQPQHF
TRBJ2-4 | TRBD1 | TRBV30 | NA | TGTGCCTGGAGTGCGGGTGGGACAGGGTTGACCAAAAACATTCAGTACTTC | CAWSAGGTGLTKNIQYF
TRBJ2-5 | TRBD2 | TRBV30 | NA | TGTGCCTCGGGACTAGTCGTTGGAGAGACCCAGTACTTC | CASGLVVGETQYF
TRBJ2-1 | NA | TRBV6-4 | NA | TGTGCCAGCAGTGTTGAGGGAGGCTCCTACAATGAGCAGTTCTTC | CASSVEGGSYNEQFF
TRBJ1-4 | NA | TRBV9 | NA | TGTGCCAGCAGCGGGTCATTCGGGGATGACGAACTGTTTTTT | CASSGSFGDDELFF
TRBJ2-5 | TRBD1 | TRBV29-1 | NA | TGCAGCGTTGAGGCCTGGACAGGGCAATTGACCCAGTACTTC | CSVEAWTGQLTQYF
TRBJ1-2 | TRBD1 | TRBV6-1 | NA | TGTGCCAGCAGTGTCGGACAGGGGGTAGTTGGCTACACCTTC | CASSVGQGVVGYTF
TRBJ2-7 | TRBD1 | TRBV6-4 | NA | TGTGCCAGCAGTGACTCACGGACAGGGCCCTCCTACGAGCAGTACTTC | CASSDSRTGPSYEQYF
TRBJ2-7 | NA | TRBV29-1 | NA | TGCAGCGTTGTTGGGATTCGGGGTCAGTCCTACGAGCAGTACTTC | CSVVGIRGQSYEQYF
TRBJ2-7 | TRBD1 | TRBV5-1 | NA | TGCGCCAGCAGCCCCGGGACAGGGAATCCCGAGCAGTACTTC | CASSPGTGNPEQYF
TRBJ1-5 | TRBD1 | TRBV6-1 | few | TGTGCCAGCAGTCCGGGACAGGGGGCATATCAGCCCCAGCATTTT | CASSPGQGAYQPQHF
TRBJ1-3 | NA | TRBV19 | NA | TGTGCCAGTATCCTTACAGGGAGGGGAACCGGAAACACCATATATTTT | CASILTGRGTGNTIYF
TRBJ2-1 | TRBD2 | TRBV30 | NA | TGTGCCTGGAGTGTAAGCTCCTCGGGGAGGGAGTTCTTC | CAWSVSSSGREFF
TRBJ1-4 | NA | TRBV6-5 | few | TGTGCCACAAACAGCGCGGGAACTAATGAAAAACTGTTTTTT | CATNSAGTNEKLFF
TRBJ1-2 | NA | TRBV30 | NA | TGTGCCTGGAGCCTTGGAGGCTATGGCTACACCTTC | CAWSLGGYGYTF
TRBJ1-5 | NA | TRBV7-2 | NA | TGTGCCAGCAGCTCGTTCGGGAATCAGCCCCAGCATTTT | CASSSFGNQPQHF
TRBJ2-1 | NA | TRBV4-1 | few | TGCGCCAGCAGCCAATCCGGGGGTGAGCAGTTCTTC | CASSQSGGEQFF
TRBJ1-2 | TRBD1 | TRBV19 | NA | TGTGCCAGTAATACAGGGGGCGAAATATCCTATGGCTACACCTTC | CASNTGGEISYGYTF
TRBJ1-2 | TRBD1 | TRBV10-3 | NA | TGTGCCATCAAGGGACAGTCCTCTAACTATGGCTACACCTTC | CAIKGQSSNYGYTF
TRBJ2-1 | TRBD2 | TRBV7-8 | few | TGTGCCAGCAGCTTAGCGGTGGGGCCGACTAGCGGGAGACATGAGCAGTTCTTC | CASSLAVGPTSGRHEQFF
TRBJ1-1 | TRBD1 | TRBV5-1 | once | TGCGCCAGCAGCTTGGAGAGCAACAGGGGCCTAAATGAGGGCACTGAAGCTTTCTTT | CASSLESNRGLNEGTEAFF
TRBJ2-5 | NA | TRBV2 | NA | TGTGCCAGCAGTGAAGAGGGGGGGGAGTGGGAGACCCAGTACTTC | CASSEEGGEWETQYF
TRBJ2-3 | NA | TRBV6-4 | once | TGTGCCAGCAGTGACTCGAGTCATACGCAGTATTTT | CASSDSSHTQYF
TRBJ1-3 | NA | TRBV10-3 | NA | TGTGCCATCAAGAGAGCAGGGGCGGACACCATATATTTT | CAIKRAGADTIYF
TRBJ2-1 | TRBD2 | TRBV13 | NA | TGTGCCAGCAGCTACCCCGGGACTAGCGGGAGAGGGTCCTACAATGAGCAGTTCTTC | CASSYPGTSGRGSYNEQFF
TRBJ2-7 | TRBD1 | TRBV6-1 | NA | TGTGCCAGCTTGTGGGACAGGGTCGGCGAGCAGTACTTC | CASLWDRVGEQYF
TRBJ1-2 | TRBD1 | TRBV9 | few | TGTGCCAGCAGCGTAGGGACAGGGTCCCCCAACTATGGCTACACCTTC | CASSVGTGSPNYGYTF
TRBJ1-2 | TRBD1 | TRBV5-1 | NA | TGCGCCAGCAGCTTGGGGCAGGGGGATTTTATCTATGGCTACACCTTC | CASSLGQGDFIYGYTF
TRBJ2-3 | NA | TRBV4-1 | NA | TGCGCCAGCAGCCAAGGGCAAGCGGCCGCCACAGATACGCAGTATTTT | CASSQGQAAATDTQYF
TRBJ1-2 | NA | TRBV5-6 | NA | TGTGCCAGCAGCTTGGAAGCAGACAGACCGCTTCGCACCTTC | CASSLEADRPLRTF
TRBJ2-3 | TRBD2 | TRBV11-3 | NA | TGTGCCAGCAGCTTAGGATCAACTAGCGGCCCTAGCACAGATACGCAGTATTTT | CASSLGSTSGPSTDTQYF
TRBJ2-1 | NA | TRBV28 | few | TGTGCCAGCAGTCTGTACAATGAGCAGTTCTTC | CASSLYNEQFF
TRBJ2-1 | NA | TRBV30 | NA | TGTGCCTGGACGGCCTGGGCGGGGCTAAATGAGCAGTTCTTC | CAWTAWAGLNEQFF
TRBJ2-1 | NA | TRBV19 | NA | TGTGCCAGTAGTCCAGGGGTAGAGTACAATGAGCAGTTCTTC | CASSPGVEYNEQFF
TRBJ2-2 | TRBD1 | TRBV19 | few | TGTGCCAGTTCTAGGACAGGGACGAACACCGGGGAGCTGTTTTTT | CASSRTGTNTGELFF
TRBJ2-3 | TRBD2 | TRBV6-4 | NA | TGTGCCAGCAGTGATGGTTCGGGACTAGGGCTCACAGATACGCAGTATTTT | CASSDGSGLGLTDTQYF
TRBJ1-2 | TRBD1 | TRBV19 | NA | TGTGCCAGTAGTCCCGGCCGAGACAGGGGCCAAAGAGACTATGGCTACACCTTC | CASSPGRDRGQRDYGYTF
TRBJ2-3 | NA | TRBV6-4 | NA | TGTGCCAGCAGTAGAACGGACTCCGCCACAGATACGCAGTATTTT | CASSRTDSATDTQYF
TRBJ2-3 | NA | TRBV11-3 | NA | TGTGCCAGCAGCTTCTCGGGGACGCAGTATTTT | CASSFSGTQYF
TRBJ1-1 | TRBD1 | TRBV7-8 | NA | TGTGCCAGCAGCTTCAGGGACAGGAACACTGAAGCTTTCTTT | CASSFRDRNTEAFF
TRBJ1-5 | TRBD1 | TRBV2 | NA | TGTGCCAGCAGTGAACAGGGGGTGGGTCAGCCCCAGCATTTT | CASSEQGVGQPQHF
TRBJ1-2 | NA | TRBV2 | NA | TGTGCCAGCAGTGTGAGGACATCGGATTTTTGGGGCTACACCTTC | CASSVRTSDFWGYTF
TRBJ1-4 | TRBD1 | TRBV18 | NA | TGTGCCAGCTCACCAAGCAACAGGGGGCCTGCAACTAATGAAAAACTGTTTTTT | CASSPSNRGPATNEKLFF
TRBJ2-7 | TRBD2 | TRBV5-4 | NA | TGTGCCAGCAGCTATCCGACTAGCGGGAGCGAGCAGTACTTC | CASSYPTSGSEQYF
TRBJ2-1 | NA | TRBV18 | NA | TGTGCCAGCTCACGCGTTTCGAGCTCCTACAATGAGCAGTTCTTC | CASSRVSSSYNEQFF
TRBJ2-5 | NA | TRBV27 | NA | TGTGCCAGCAGTTTATCCCTCCTCATGGAGCAGTACTTC | CASSLSLLMEQYF